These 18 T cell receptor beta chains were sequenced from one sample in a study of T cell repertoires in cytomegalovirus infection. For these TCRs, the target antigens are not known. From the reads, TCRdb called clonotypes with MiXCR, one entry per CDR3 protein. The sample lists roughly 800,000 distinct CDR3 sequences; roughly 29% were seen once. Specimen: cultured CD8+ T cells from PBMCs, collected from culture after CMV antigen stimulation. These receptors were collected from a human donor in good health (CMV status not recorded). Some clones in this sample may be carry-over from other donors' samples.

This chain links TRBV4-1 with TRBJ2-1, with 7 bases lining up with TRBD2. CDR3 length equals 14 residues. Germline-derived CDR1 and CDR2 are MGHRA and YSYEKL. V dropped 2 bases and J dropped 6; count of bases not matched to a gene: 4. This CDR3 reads CASSQTGTINEQFF. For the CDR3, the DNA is TGCGCCAGCAGCCAAACCGGGACTATCAATGAGCAGTTCTTC.

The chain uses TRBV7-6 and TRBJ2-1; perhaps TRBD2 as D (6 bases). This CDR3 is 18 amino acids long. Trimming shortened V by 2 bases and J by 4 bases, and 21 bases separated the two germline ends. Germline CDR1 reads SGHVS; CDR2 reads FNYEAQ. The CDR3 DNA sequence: TGTGCCAGCAGCTTACCCTTGGAGGGTGTTAGGGGTTACAATGAGCAGTTCTTC. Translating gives CASSLPLEGVRGYNEQFF.

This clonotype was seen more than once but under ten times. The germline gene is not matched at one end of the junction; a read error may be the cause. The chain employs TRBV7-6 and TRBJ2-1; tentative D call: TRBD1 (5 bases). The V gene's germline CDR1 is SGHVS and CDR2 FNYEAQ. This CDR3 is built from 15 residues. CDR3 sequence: CASSPSPRGANEQFF. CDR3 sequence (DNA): TGTGCTAGCAGCCCTTCCCCCCGTGGGGCCAATGAGCAGTTCTTC.

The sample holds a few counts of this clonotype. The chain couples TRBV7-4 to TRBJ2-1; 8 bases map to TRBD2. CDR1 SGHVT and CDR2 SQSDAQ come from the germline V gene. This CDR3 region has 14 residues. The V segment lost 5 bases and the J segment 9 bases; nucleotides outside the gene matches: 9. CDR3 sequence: CASSGGLARIEQFF. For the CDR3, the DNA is TGTGCCAGCAGCGGTGGACTAGCCCGCATTGAGCAGTTCTTC.

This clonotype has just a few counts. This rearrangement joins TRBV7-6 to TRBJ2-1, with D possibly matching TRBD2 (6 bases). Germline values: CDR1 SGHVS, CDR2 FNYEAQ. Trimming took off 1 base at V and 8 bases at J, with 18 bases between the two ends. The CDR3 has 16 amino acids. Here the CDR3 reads CASSLVWRGKGDEQFF. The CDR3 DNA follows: TGTGCCAGCAGCTTAGTGTGGCGGGGCAAAGGGGATGAGCAGTTCTTC.

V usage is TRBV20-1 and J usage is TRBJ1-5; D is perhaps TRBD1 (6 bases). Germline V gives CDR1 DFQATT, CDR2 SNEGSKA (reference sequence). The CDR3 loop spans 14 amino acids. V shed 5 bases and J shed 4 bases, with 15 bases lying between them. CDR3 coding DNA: TGCAGTGCTGGCCCCGGGACATTTAATCAGCCCCAGCATTTT. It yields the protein CSAGPGTFNQPQHF.

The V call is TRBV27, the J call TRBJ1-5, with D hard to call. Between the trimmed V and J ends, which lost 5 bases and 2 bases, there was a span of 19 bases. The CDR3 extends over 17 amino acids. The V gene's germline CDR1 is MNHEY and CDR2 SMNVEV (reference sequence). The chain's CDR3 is CASSQGPPRDGNQPQHF. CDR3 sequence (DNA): TGTGCCAGCAGTCAAGGACCCCCGAGGGATGGCAATCAGCCCCAGCATTTT.

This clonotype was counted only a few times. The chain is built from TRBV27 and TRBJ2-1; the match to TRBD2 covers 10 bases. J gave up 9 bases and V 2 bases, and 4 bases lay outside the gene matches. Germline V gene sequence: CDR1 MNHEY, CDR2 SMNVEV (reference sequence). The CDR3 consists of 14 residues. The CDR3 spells CASSLELAGREQFF. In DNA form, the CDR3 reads TGTGCCAGCAGTTTAGAACTAGCGGGGCGTGAGCAGTTCTTC.

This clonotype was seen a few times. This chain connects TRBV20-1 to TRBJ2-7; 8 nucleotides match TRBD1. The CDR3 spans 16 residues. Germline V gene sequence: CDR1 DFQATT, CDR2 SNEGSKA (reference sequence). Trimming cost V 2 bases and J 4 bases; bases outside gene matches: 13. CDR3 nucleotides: TGCAGTGCTAGACGATTCCCGGGACAGGACATGTACGAGCAGTACTTC. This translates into CSARRFPGQDMYEQYF.

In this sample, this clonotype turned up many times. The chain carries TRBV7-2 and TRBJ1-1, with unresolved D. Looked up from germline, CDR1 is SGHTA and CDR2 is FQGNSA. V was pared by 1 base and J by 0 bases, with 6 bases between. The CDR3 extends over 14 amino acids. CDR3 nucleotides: TGTGCCAGCAGCTTAGAGATTATGAACACTGAAGCTTTCTTT. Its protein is CASSLEIMNTEAFF.

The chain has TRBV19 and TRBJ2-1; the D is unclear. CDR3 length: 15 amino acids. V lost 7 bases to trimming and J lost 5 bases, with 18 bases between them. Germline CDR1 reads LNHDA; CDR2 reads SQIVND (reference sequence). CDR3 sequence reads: CASTPLRSGNNEQFF. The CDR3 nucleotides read TGTGCCAGTACCCCACTACGGTCAGGTAACAATGAGCAGTTCTTC. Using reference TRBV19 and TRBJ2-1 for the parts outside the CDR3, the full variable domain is DGGITQSPKYLFRKEGQNVTLSCEQNLNHDAMYWYRQDPGQGLRLIYYSQIVNDFQKGDIAEGYSVSREKKESFPLTVTSAQKNPTAFYLCASTPLRSGNNEQFFGPGTRLTVL.

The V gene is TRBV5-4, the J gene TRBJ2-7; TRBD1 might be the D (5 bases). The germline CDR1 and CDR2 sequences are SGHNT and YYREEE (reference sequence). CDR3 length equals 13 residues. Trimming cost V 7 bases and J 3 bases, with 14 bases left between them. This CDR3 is CASQAGQDYEQYF. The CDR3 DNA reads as TGTGCCAGCCAGGCAGGGCAGGACTACGAGCAGTACTTC.

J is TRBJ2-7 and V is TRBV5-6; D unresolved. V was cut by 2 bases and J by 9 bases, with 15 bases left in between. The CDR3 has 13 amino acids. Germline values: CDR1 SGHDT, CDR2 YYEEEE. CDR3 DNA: TGTGCCAGCAGCTTCGAAACGTCTAAAGTGCAGTACGTC. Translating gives CASSFETSKVQYV.

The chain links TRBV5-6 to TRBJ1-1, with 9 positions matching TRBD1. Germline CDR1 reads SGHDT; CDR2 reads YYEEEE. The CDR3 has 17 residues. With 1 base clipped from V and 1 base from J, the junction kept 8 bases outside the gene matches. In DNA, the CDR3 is TGTGCCAGCAGCTTGTGGGACAGGGCTTTGGAGAACACTGAAGCTTTCTTT. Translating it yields CASSLWDRALENTEAFF.

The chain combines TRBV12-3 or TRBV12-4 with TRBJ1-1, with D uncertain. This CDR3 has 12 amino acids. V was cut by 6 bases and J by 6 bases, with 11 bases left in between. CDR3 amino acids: CASSHGVSEAFF. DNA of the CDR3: TGTGCCAGCAGCCACGGGGTCTCTGAAGCTTTCTTT.

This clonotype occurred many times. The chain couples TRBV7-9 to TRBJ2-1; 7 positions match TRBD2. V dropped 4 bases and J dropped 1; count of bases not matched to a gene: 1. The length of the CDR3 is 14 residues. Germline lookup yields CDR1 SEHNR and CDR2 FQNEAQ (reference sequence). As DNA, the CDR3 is TGTGCCAGCAGCTCCGGGAGGTCCTACAATGAGCAGTTCTTC. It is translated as CASSSGRSYNEQFF. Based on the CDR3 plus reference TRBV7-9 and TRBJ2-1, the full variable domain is DTGVSQNPRHKITKRGQNVTFRCDPISEHNRLYWYRQTLGQGPEFLTYFQNEAQLEKSRLLSDRFSAERPKGSFSTLEIQRTEQGDSAMYLCASSSGRSYNEQFFGPGTRLTVL.

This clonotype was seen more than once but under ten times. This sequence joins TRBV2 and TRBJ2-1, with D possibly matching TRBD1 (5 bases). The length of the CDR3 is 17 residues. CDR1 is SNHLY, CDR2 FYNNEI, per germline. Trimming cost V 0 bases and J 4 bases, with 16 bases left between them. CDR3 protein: CASSEARTAYRYNEQFF. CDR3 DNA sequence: TGTGCCAGCAGTGAAGCGCGGACGGCCTACAGGTACAATGAGCAGTTCTTC.

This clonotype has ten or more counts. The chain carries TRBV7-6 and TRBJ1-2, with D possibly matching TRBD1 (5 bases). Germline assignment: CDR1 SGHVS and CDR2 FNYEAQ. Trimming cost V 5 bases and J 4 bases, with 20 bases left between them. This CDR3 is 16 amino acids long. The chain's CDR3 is CASSAQIGGEPYGYTF. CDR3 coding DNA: TGTGCCAGCAGCGCCCAAATCGGGGGAGAGCCCTATGGCTACACCTTC.